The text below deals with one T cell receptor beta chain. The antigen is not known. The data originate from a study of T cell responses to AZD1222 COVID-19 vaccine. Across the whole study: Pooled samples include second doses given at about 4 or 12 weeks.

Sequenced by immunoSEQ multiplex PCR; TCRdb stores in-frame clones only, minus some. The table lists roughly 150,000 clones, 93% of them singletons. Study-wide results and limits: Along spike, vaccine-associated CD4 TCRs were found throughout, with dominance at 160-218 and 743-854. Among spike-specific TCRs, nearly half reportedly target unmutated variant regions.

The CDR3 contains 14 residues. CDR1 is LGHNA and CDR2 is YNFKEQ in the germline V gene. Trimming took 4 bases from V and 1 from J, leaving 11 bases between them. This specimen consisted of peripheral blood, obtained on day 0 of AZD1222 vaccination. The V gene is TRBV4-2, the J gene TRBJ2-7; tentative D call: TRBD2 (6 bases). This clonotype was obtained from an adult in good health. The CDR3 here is CASSRAGTSYEQYF. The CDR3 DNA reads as TGTGCCAGCAGCCGTGCCGGGACTTCCTACGAGCAGTACTTC.